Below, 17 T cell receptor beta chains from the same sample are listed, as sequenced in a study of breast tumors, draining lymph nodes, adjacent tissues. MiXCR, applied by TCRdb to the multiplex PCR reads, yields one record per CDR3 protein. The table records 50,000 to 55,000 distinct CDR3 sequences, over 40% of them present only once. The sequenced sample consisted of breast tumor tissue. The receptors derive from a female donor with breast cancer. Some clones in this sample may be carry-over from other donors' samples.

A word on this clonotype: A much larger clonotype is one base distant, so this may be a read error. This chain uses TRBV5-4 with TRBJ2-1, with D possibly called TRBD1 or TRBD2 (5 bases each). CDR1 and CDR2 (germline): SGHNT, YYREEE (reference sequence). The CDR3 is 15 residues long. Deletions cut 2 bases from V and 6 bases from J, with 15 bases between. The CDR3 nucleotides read TGTGCCAGCAGCTTCGGGGCCCCGGTATCCAATGAGCAGTTCTTC. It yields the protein CASSFGAPVSNEQFF.

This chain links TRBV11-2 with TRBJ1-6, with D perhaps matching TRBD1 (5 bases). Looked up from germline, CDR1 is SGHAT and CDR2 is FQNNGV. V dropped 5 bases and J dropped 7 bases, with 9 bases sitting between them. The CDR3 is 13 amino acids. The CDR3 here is CASSQTENSPLHF. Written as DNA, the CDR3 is TGTGCCAGCAGCCAGACAGAAAATTCACCCCTCCACTTT.

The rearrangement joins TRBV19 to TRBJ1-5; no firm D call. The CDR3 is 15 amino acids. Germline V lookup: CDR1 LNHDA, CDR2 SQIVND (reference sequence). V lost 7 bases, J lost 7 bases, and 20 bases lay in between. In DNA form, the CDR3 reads TGTGCCAGTACCTCACCGTCGGGCAGAGGACAGCCCCAGCATTTT. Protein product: CASTSPSGRGQPQHF.

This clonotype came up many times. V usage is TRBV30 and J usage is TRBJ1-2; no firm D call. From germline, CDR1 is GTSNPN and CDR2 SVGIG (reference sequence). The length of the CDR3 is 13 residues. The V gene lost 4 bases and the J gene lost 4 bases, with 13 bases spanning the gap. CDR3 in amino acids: CAWTLREGYGYTF. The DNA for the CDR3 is TGTGCCTGGACCTTAAGGGAAGGCTATGGCTACACCTTC.

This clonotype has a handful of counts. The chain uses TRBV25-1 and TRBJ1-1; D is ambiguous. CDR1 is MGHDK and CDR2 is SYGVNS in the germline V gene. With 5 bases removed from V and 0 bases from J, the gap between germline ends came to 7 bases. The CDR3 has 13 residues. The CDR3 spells CASSLSLNTEAFF. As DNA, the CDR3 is TGTGCCAGCAGTTTGTCCCTGAACACTGAAGCTTTCTTT.

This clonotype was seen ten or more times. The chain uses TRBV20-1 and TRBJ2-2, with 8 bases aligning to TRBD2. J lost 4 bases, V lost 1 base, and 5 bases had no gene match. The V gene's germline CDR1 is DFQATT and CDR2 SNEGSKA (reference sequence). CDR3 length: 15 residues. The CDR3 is CSARVNGRATGELFF. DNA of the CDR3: TGCAGTGCTAGAGTTAACGGGAGGGCCACCGGGGAGCTGTTTTTT.

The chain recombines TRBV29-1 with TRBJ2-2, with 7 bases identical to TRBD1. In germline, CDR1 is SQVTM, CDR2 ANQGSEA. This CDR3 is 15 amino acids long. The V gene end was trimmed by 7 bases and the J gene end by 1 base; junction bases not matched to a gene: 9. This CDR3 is CSANRGGLNTGELFF. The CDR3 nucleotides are TGCAGCGCAAACAGGGGTGGACTGAACACCGGGGAGCTGTTTTTT.

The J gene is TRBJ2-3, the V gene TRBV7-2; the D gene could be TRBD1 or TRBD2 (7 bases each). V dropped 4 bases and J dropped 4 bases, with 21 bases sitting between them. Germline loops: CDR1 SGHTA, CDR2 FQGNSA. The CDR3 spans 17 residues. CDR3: CASSSSGQAGAADTQYF. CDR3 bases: TGTGCCAGCAGCTCCAGTGGACAGGCGGGGGCCGCAGATACGCAGTATTTT.

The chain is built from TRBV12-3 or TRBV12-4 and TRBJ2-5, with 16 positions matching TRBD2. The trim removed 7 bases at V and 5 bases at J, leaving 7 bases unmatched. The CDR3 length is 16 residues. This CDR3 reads CASNPGTSGRAETQYF. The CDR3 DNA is TGTGCCAGCAACCCTGGGACTAGCGGGAGGGCTGAGACCCAGTACTTC.

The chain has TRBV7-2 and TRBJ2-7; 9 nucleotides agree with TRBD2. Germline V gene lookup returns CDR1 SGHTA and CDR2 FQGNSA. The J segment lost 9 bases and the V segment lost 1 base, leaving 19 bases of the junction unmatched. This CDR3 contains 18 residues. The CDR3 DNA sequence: TGTGCCAGCAGCTTAGGTGCTAGCGGGAATGCGATCCCCTCCGCGCAGTACTTC. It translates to CASSLGASGNAIPSAQYF.

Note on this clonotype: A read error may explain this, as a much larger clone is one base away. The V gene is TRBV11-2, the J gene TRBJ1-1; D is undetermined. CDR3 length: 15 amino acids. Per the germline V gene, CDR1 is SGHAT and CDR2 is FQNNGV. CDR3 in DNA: TGTGCCAGCAGCTTAGCCTTACTGGGCTACACTGGAGCTTTCTTT. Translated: CASSLALLGYTGAFF. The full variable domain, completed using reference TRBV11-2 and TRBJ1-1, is EAGVAQSPRYKIIEKRQSVAFWCNPISGHATLYWYQQILGQGPKLLIQFQNNGVVDDSQLPKDRFSAERLKGVDSTLKIQPAKLEDSAVYLCASSLALLGYTGAFFGQGTRLTVV.

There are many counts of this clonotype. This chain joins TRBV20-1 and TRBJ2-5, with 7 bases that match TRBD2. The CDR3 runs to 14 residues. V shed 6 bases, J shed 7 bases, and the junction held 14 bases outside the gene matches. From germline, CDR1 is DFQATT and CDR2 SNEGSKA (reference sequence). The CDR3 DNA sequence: TGCAGTGCCAAAGAGGGGAGGGTTGAGGTGACCCAGTACTTC. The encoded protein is CSAKEGRVEVTQYF.

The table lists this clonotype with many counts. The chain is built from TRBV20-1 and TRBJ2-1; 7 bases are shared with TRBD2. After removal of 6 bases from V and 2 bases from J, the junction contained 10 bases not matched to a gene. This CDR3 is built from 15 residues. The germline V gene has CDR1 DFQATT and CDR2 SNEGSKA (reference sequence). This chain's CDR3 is CSAQGREAAYNEQFF. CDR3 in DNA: TGCAGTGCCCAAGGCCGGGAGGCCGCCTACAATGAGCAGTTCTTC.

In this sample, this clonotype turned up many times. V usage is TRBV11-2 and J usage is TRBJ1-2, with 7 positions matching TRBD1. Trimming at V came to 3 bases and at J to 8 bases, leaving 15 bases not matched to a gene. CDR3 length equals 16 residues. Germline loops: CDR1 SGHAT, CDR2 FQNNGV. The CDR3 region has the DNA TGTGCCAGCAGCTTGACCGGGGACAGAGGGCTGTGGGGCTACACCTTC. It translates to CASSLTGDRGLWGYTF.

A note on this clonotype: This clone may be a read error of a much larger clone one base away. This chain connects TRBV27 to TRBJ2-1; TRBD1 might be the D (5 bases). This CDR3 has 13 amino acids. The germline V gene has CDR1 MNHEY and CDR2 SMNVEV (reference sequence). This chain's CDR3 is CASSLFQGNGQFF. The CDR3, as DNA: TGTGCCAGCAGTTTATTTCAGGGAAATGGGCAGTTCTTC.

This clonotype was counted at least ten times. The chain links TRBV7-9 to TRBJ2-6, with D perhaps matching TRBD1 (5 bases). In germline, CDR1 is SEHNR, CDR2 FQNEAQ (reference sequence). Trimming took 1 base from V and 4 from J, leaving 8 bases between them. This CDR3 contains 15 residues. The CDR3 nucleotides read TGTGCCAGCAGCTTAGGGGGCCTCGGGGCCAACGTCCTGACTTTC. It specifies CASSLGGLGANVLTF.

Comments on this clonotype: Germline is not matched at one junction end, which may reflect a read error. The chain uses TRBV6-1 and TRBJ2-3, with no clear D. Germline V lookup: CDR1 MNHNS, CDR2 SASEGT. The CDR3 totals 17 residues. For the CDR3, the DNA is TGTGCCAGCAGTCAAGCGCGAGGCGCGCGCGGCCCAGATACGCAGTATTTT. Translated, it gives CASSQARGARGPDTQYF.